The clone carrying this T cell receptor beta chain was seen at least ten times. As yet, its antigen is unknown. At one boundary the junction diverges from the germline segment, which might be a read error. The data were taken from a study of CD8 T cells in ankylosing spondylitis. General study findings and limits: In ankylosing spondylitis blood, a motif of roughly 8 highly homologous TCR beta variants appeared characteristic. Disease-associated clones were CD8+ and fairly uncommon in peripheral blood.

TCRdb reanalysed the 5' RACE reads using MiXCR and keeps one entry per CDR3 protein. The sample has some 130,000 distinct CDR3 sequences; approximately 10% are singletons. Germline loops: CDR1 SSHAT, CDR2 FNYEAQ (reference sequence). The CDR3 covers 14 residues. The sequencing sample was made of blood, either unsorted or a sorted T cell fraction (not recorded which). The clonotype was recovered from a male donor with ankylosing spondylitis or in good health (not recorded which). The chain carries TRBV7-7 and TRBJ2-3; D is possibly TRBD1 (6 bases). CDR3 DNA sequence: TGTGCTAGCAGTCGGACAGCTAGCACAGATACGCAGTATTTT. Translation: CASSRTASTDTQYF.